This TCR beta chain was documented in a study of PD-1 blockade in classical Hodgkin lymphoma. Whole-study results and caveats: Reports described newly diagnosed patients as having lower baseline TCR diversity than healthy donors. Patients who responded completely had about the same baseline diversity as newly diagnosed patients. Sources of repertoire differences remain undefined, possibly disease activity or prior therapy. CD4+ TCR diversity rose significantly by C4D1, and CD8+ TCR diversity did not.

The time point: cycle 4 day 1 (C4D1), after about 6 weeks of nivolumab. Brentuximab vedotin exposure varied among the patients, all of whom had relapsed after autologous stem cell transplantation. Comments on this clone: Its antigen is not identified.

CDR1 and CDR2 (germline): MRHNA, SNTAGT. This CDR3 contains 15 residues. The V segment lost 4 bases and the J segment 7 bases; nucleotides outside the gene matches: 10. The data were produced by immunoSEQ multiplex PCR, yet TCRdb's version contains in-frame clones alone and is incomplete. The sample shows about 44,000 clones, 66% of them seen only once. The sample consisted of peripheral blood mononuclear cells (PBMCs), taken before the fourth cycle of nivolumab. The chain combines TRBV6-4 with TRBJ2-1; 7 nucleotides match TRBD1. The clonotype comes from a human donor with classical Hodgkin lymphoma. The CDR3 protein is CASSATTGFGNEQFF. In nucleotides, the CDR3 is TGTGCCAGCAGTGCTACGACAGGGTTCGGGAATGAGCAGTTCTTC.